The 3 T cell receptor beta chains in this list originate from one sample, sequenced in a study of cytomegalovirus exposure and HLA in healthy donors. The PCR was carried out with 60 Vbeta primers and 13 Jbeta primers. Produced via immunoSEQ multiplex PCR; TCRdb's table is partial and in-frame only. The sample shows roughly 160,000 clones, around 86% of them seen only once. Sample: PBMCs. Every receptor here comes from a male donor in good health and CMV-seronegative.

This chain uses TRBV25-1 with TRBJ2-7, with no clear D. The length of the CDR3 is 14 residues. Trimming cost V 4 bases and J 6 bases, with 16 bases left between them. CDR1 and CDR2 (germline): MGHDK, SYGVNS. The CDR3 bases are TGTGCCAGCAGTGTCCCCGAACGCGTCACCGAGCAGTACTTC. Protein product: CASSVPERVTEQYF.

CDR3 in DNA: TGCGCCAGCAGCTTGGTTCCAGGGAGAAACACCATATATTTT. Its translation: CASSLVPGRNTIYF. V is TRBV5-1 and J is TRBJ1-3, with D tentatively TRBD1 (5 bases). Trimming shortened V by 0 bases and J by 5 bases, and 9 bases separated the two germline ends. The CDR3 length is 14 residues. Germline V gives CDR1 SGHRS, CDR2 YFSETQ.

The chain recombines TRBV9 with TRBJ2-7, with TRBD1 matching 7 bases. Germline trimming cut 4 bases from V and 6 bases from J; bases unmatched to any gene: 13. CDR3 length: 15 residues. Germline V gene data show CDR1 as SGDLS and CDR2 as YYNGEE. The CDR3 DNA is TGTGCCAGCAGCCTCGACAGGGTACCCACTCGCGAGCAGTACTTC. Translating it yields CASSLDRVPTREQYF.